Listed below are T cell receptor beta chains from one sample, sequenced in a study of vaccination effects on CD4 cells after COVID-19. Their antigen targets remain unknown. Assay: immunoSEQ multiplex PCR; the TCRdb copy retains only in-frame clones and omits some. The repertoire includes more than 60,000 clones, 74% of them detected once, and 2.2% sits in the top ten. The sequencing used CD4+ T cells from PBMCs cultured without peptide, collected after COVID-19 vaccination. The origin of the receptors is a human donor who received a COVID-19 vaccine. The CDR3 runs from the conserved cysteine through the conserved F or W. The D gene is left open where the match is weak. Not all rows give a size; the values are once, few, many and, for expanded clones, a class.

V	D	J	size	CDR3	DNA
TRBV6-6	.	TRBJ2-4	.	CASSYPGRSNIQYF	TGTGCCAGCAGTTACCCTGGCCGGTCAAACATTCAGTACTTC
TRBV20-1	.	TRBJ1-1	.	CSASWAFF	TGCAGTGCTAGCTGGGCTTTCTTT
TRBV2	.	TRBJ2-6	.	CASSDTSGANVLTF	TGTGCCAGCAGCGACACCTCTGGGGCCAACGTCCTGACTTTC
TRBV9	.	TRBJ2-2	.	CASSVRGPSNTGELFF	TGTGCCAGCAGCGTACGGGGGCCCTCGAACACCGGGGAGCTGTTTTTT
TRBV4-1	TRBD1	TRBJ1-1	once	CASSQAAGQLNTEAFF	TGCGCCAGCAGCCAAGCAGCGGGACAGTTGAACACTGAAGCTTTCTTT
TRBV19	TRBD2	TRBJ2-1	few	CASSMSLAGGGNNEQFF	TGTGCCAGTAGTATGTCGCTAGCGGGGGGAGGGAACAATGAGCAGTTCTTC
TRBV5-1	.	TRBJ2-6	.	CASRGLASGANVLTF	TGCGCCAGCAGGGGACTTGCCTCTGGGGCCAACGTCCTGACTTTC
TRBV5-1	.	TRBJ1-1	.	CASSFTPNPTGSEAFF	TGCGCCAGCAGCTTTACTCCAAACCCTACAGGGAGTGAAGCTTTCTTT
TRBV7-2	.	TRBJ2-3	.	CASSLRPEDTQYF	TGTGCCAGCAGCTTGAGGCCGGAGGATACGCAGTATTTT
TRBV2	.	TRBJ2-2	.	CASSTHRETGELFF	TGTGCCAGCAGTACACACAGGGAAACCGGGGAGCTGTTTTTT
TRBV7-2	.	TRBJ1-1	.	CASSFLGYSGGAFF	TGTGCCAGCAGCTTCCTCGGTTACTCAGGTGGAGCTTTCTTT
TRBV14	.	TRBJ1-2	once	CASSQGLNYGYTF	TGTGCCAGCAGCCAAGGGCTTAACTATGGCTACACCTTC
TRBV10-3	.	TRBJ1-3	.	CAISSGSSGNTIYF	TGTGCCATCAGTTCCGGGAGCTCTGGAAACACCATATATTTT
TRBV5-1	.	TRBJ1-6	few	CASSLEGNSPLHF	TGCGCCAGCAGCTTGGAGGGGAATTCACCCCTCCACTTT
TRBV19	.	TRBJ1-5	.	CASSMLGGIPNQPQHF	TGTGCCAGTAGTATGTTAGGGGGGATCCCAAATCAGCCCCAGCATTTT
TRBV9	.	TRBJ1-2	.	CASSVEVRGSYGYTF	TGTGCCAGCAGCGTAGAGGTGAGGGGGTCCTATGGCTACACCTTC
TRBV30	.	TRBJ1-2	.	CAWSAGHRDSGGYTF	TGTGCCTGGAGTGCCGGCCACAGGGATTCGGGGGGCTACACCTTC